Following are 2 T cell receptor beta chains from one sample sequenced in a study of blood T cell repertoires in COVID-19. Some clones are missing from TCRdb's copy, which holds only in-frame ones; the method was immunoSEQ multiplex PCR. The profile shows roughly 200,000 clones, roughly four fifths of them singletons. The sequenced sample consisted of PBMCs or T cells enriched from blood (not recorded which). Receptor source: a man aged 40-49 years who had recovered from COVID-19.

The sample holds a few counts of this clone. V gene TRBV19 combines with J gene TRBJ2-5; 11 bases map to TRBD2. Per the germline V gene, CDR1 is LNHDA and CDR2 is SQIVND (reference sequence). This CDR3 comprises 15 residues. Losses at the gene ends were 4 bases for V and 2 bases for J; bases not matched to a gene: 3. CDR3 sequence: CASSKGLAEQETQYF. CDR3 coding DNA: TGTGCCAGTAGTAAGGGACTAGCGGAACAAGAGACCCAGTACTTC.

The J gene is TRBJ2-1, the V gene TRBV27, with 9 bases identical to TRBD1. This CDR3 has 14 amino acids. The ends lost 5 bases at V and 9 bases at J; junction bases unmatched: 8. Per the germline V gene, CDR1 is MNHEY and CDR2 is SMNVEV (reference sequence). The chain's CDR3 is CASSAGTGLGEQFF. In DNA form, the CDR3 reads TGTGCCAGCAGTGCCGGGACAGGGCTTGGTGAGCAGTTCTTC.